The 20 T cell receptor beta chains below were found in one sample sequenced in a study of blood T cell repertoires in COVID-19. Clones were read by immunoSEQ multiplex PCR, and TCRdb kept only the in-frame ones, dropping some. The table has about 380,000 clones, roughly 90% seen once. The sample comprised peripheral blood. These receptor sequences come from a young man with active or convalescent COVID-19.

This chain joins TRBV5-5 and TRBJ2-5, with 9 bases matching TRBD1. Germline V gene sequence: CDR1 SGHKS, CDR2 YYEKEE (reference sequence). There are 14 residues in the CDR3. After removal of 2 bases from V and 5 bases from J, the junction contained 4 bases not matched to a gene. The CDR3 nucleotides read TGTGCCAGCAGCTTTCCGGGGACAGGGGAGACCCAGTACTTC. Residues: CASSFPGTGETQYF.

The CDR3 region has the DNA TGTGCCACCAGCAAAAACAAAGGACAGTTCGATCAGCCCCAGCATTTT. Protein: CATSKNKGQFDQPQHF. This sequence joins TRBV15 and TRBJ1-5, with D possibly TRBD1 on 6 matching bases. Trimming removed 4 bases from V and 5 bases from J, with 18 bases in between. Germline CDR1 reads LNHNV; CDR2 reads YYDKDF (reference sequence). The CDR3 totals 16 residues.

The chain combines TRBV7-3 with TRBJ1-6; 8 nucleotides match TRBD1. This CDR3 spans 16 amino acids. V lost 5 bases to trimming and J lost 6 bases; unmatched junction nucleotides: 9. Per the germline V gene, CDR1 is SGHTA and CDR2 is FQGTGA. CDR3 sequence: CASSLADRGGNSPLHF. The CDR3 DNA is TGTGCCAGCAGCCTCGCCGACAGGGGAGGTAATTCACCCCTCCACTTT.

The V gene is TRBV7-2, the J gene TRBJ1-2, with TRBD1 as a possible D gene (5 bases). The CDR3 is 16 amino acids. V shed 0 bases and J shed 5 bases, with 16 bases lying between them. Germline lookup yields CDR1 SGHTA and CDR2 FQGNSA. This chain's CDR3 is CASSLASAGRGYGYTF. Written as DNA, the CDR3 is TGTGCCAGCAGCTTAGCTTCCGCAGGGCGTGGTTATGGCTACACCTTC.

The rearrangement joins TRBV28 to TRBJ2-5; 7 nucleotides agree with TRBD2. This CDR3 spans 15 amino acids. V lost 2 bases to trimming and J lost 7 bases; unmatched junction nucleotides: 10. Germline V CDR1 and CDR2: MDHEN, SYDVKM. The CDR3 DNA reads as TGTGCCAGCAGTTTACCCGGGACTACCTCAGTGACCCAGTACTTC. Its protein is CASSLPGTTSVTQYF.

The rearrangement uses TRBV27 and TRBJ1-2; D is perhaps TRBD1 (5 bases). Trimming removed 1 base from V and 3 bases from J, with 18 bases in between. This CDR3 is built from 17 residues. Germline-derived CDR1 and CDR2 are MNHEY and SMNVEV (reference sequence). Written as DNA, the CDR3 is TGTGCCAGCAGTTTATTTTTCGGGGGATATGGAGACTATGGCTACACCTTC. Amino acids: CASSLFFGGYGDYGYTF.

The chain combines TRBV10-3 with TRBJ1-5; D is unclear. Germline CDR1 reads ENHRY; CDR2 reads SYGVKD. Trimming shortened V by 2 bases and J by 9 bases, and 11 bases separated the two germline ends. There are 13 residues in the CDR3. The CDR3 sequence is CAISETLKRPQHF. Here the CDR3 DNA reads TGTGCCATCAGTGAGACCCTGAAGAGGCCCCAGCATTTT.

This clone appeared once. This chain links TRBV24-1 with TRBJ1-2; a possible D gene is TRBD1 (6 bases). Germline CDR1 reads KGHDR; CDR2 reads SFDVKD. Trimming stripped 6 bases from V and 7 bases from J, with 11 bases between. This CDR3 is 12 amino acids long. DNA for the CDR3: TGTGCCACCAGTACAGGGTTGGCTGGCTACACCTTC. This codes for CATSTGLAGYTF.

This chain connects TRBV5-1 to TRBJ1-4; 8 bases map to TRBD1. The CDR3 is 15 amino acids. Germline CDR1 and CDR2: SGHRS and YFSETQ. V gave up 0 bases and J gave up 4 bases; unmatched junction bases: 2. As DNA, the CDR3 is TGCGCCAGCAGCTTGGGGACAGGGCTTAATGAAAAACTGTTTTTT. Amino acids: CASSLGTGLNEKLFF.

V and J are TRBV6-1 and TRBJ2-7; the match to TRBD1 covers 9 bases. This CDR3 comprises 16 residues. Germline trimming cut 4 bases from V and 5 bases from J; bases unmatched to any gene: 12. Germline loops: CDR1 MNHNS, CDR2 SASEGT. The CDR3 DNA follows: TGTGCCAGCAGTGGATTTCCGGGACAGGGCTACGACGAGCAGTACTTC. Its protein product is CASSGFPGQGYDEQYF.

This sequence joins TRBV27 and TRBJ2-5; weak D call: TRBD2 (6 bases). Germline CDR1 and CDR2: MNHEY and SMNVEV (reference sequence). CDR3 length equals 14 residues. Between the trimmed V and J ends, which lost 6 bases and 0 bases, there was a span of 11 bases. The CDR3: CASSPLADQETQYF. The DNA of the CDR3 is TGTGCCAGCAGCCCACTAGCAGACCAAGAGACCCAGTACTTC.

The chain combines TRBV9 with TRBJ2-1, with a possible D match to TRBD2 (5 bases). The CDR3 sequence is 17 residues long. The V end was cut by 3 bases, the J end by 4 bases, with 20 bases between. Per germline, CDR1 SGDLS and CDR2 YYNGEE. The CDR3 here is CASSALGLGKMYNEQFF. The CDR3 DNA is TGTGCCAGCAGCGCGCTTGGACTTGGGAAGATGTACAATGAGCAGTTCTTC.

The chain recombines TRBV18 with TRBJ2-5; 7 bases map to TRBD1. This CDR3 contains 14 residues. CDR1 KGHSH and CDR2 LQKENI come from the germline V gene. The J segment lost 1 base and the V segment lost 6 bases, leaving 5 bases of the junction unmatched. The CDR3 coding sequence is TGTGCCAGCTCTCAACGACAGGGCCAAGAGACCCAGTACTTC. It codes for CASSQRQGQETQYF.

The genes are TRBV9 and TRBJ2-3; 9 bases are a match to TRBD1. The CDR3 runs to 15 residues. Germline-derived CDR1 and CDR2 are SGDLS and YYNGEE. V was pared by 3 bases and J by 5 bases, with 7 bases of the junction left unmatched. As DNA, the CDR3 is TGTGCCAGCAGCGGCGGACAGGGGAGAGTAGATACGCAGTATTTT. Protein product: CASSGGQGRVDTQYF.

This chain uses TRBV2 with TRBJ2-3; 12 nucleotides match TRBD2. The CDR3 spans 17 residues. J lost 2 bases, V lost 7 bases, and 10 bases had no gene match. Germline CDR1 and CDR2: SNHLY and FYNNEI. Here the CDR3 reads CASKTSGRTGSTDTQYF. Written as DNA, the CDR3 is TGTGCCAGCAAAACTAGCGGGAGGACCGGATCCACAGATACGCAGTATTTT.

The CDR3 sequence: CASGDTSTDTQYF. CDR3 DNA: TGTGCCAGCGGGGACACCAGCACAGATACGCAGTATTTT. This rearrangement joins TRBV28 to TRBJ2-3; a possible D gene is TRBD1 (6 bases). CDR1 and CDR2 (germline): MDHEN, SYDVKM. The CDR3 is made up of 13 amino acids. V was shortened by 8 bases and J by 0 bases, with 9 bases between the two germline ends.

To note about this clone: Other DNA sequences within the sample encode an identical CDR3. The chain uses TRBV9 and TRBJ2-7, with 7 bases aligning to TRBD2. Unmatched junction bases numbered 5, after V lost 0 bases and J lost 2 bases. Germline V gene sequence: CDR1 SGDLS, CDR2 YYNGEE. This CDR3 comprises 15 residues. Here the CDR3 reads CASSVASGLTYEQYF. In DNA form, the CDR3 reads TGTGCCAGCAGCGTAGCTAGCGGACTTACCTACGAGCAGTACTTC.

The V call is TRBV7-2, the J call TRBJ2-7; D is unresolved. V lost 1 base to trimming and J lost 6 bases, with 10 bases between them. Germline V gene sequence: CDR1 SGHTA, CDR2 FQGNSA. CDR3 length: 13 residues. The CDR3, as DNA: TGTGCCAGCAGCTTAGGAAGCAGGTCCGAGCAGTACTTC. This codes for CASSLGSRSEQYF.

The rearrangement joins TRBV27 to TRBJ2-1; D is possibly TRBD1 (5 bases). The V end lost 7 bases, the J end lost 2 bases, and 6 bases lay between the germline ends. From germline, CDR1 is MNHEY and CDR2 SMNVEV (reference sequence). This CDR3 spans 12 amino acids. CDR3 loop: CASMTAYNEQFF. The CDR3 DNA reads TGTGCCAGCATGACAGCCTACAATGAGCAGTTCTTC.

J is TRBJ2-7 and V is TRBV7-2; 7 bases are shared with TRBD1. V lost 6 bases to trimming and J lost 2 bases; unmatched junction nucleotides: 10. The CDR3 consists of 15 residues. Germline V gene lookup returns CDR1 SGHTA and CDR2 FQGNSA. The CDR3: CASRLQGTLTYEQYF. The CDR3 DNA reads TGTGCCAGCAGATTACAGGGGACCTTAACCTACGAGCAGTACTTC.